The 13 T cell receptor beta chains in this list originate from one sample, sequenced in a study of radiation and T cells in renal cell carcinoma. Generated by immunoSEQ multiplex PCR, the TCRdb table keeps only in-frame clones and is missing some. The sample carries some 120,000 clones, around four fifths recorded once. The time point denotes: blood 2 weeks post-SBRT. Specified treatment: 15 Gy SBRT to primary tumor, nephrectomy 4 weeks later. This material consisted of blood, taken from a patient whose treatment included radiotherapy and nephrectomy. These receptors came from a woman aged 55-70 years with renal cell carcinoma.

V and J are TRBV19 and TRBJ2-7; TRBD2 might be the D (6 bases). Trimming took 5 bases from V and 2 from J, leaving 10 bases between them. CDR1 is LNHDA, CDR2 SQIVND, per germline (reference sequence). The CDR3 length is 13 residues. The CDR3 nucleotides read TGTGCCAGTAGTCCGGGACTCACCTACGAGCAGTACTTC. Residues: CASSPGLTYEQYF.

This CDR3 reads CASSGQFLSETQYF. In nucleotides, the CDR3 is TGTGCCAGCAGCGGACAATTTCTTTCGGAGACCCAGTACTTC. The chain joins TRBV9 to TRBJ2-5; D is undetermined. Trimming removed 3 bases from V and 5 bases from J, with 14 bases in between. CDR1 is SGDLS and CDR2 is YYNGEE in the germline V gene. The CDR3 runs 14 residues.

This rearrangement joins TRBV6-1 to TRBJ1-2; 8 bases agree with TRBD1. Germline V lookup: CDR1 MNHNS, CDR2 SASEGT. V lost 0 bases, J lost 4 bases, and 4 bases stayed unmatched. The CDR3 spans 15 residues. CDR3 nucleotide sequence: TGTGCCAGCAGTGAAGCTACAGGGGGTGGCTATGGCTACACCTTC. Translation: CASSEATGGGYGYTF.

V gene TRBV5-1 combines with J gene TRBJ2-7, with D perhaps matching TRBD1 or TRBD2 (6 bases each). Germline V lookup: CDR1 SGHRS, CDR2 YFSETQ. The germline V and J ends were trimmed by 5 bases and 2 bases, with 23 bases remaining between them. This CDR3 is 17 amino acids long. The CDR3 protein is CASSSAGGGRPPYEQYF. The CDR3 DNA sequence: TGCGCCAGCAGTTCCGCGGGTGGGGGGCGCCCGCCCTACGAGCAGTACTTC. Full variable domain (remainder filled in from reference TRBV5-1 and TRBJ2-7): KAGVTQTPRYLIKTRGQQVTLSCSPISGHRSVSWYQQTPGQGLQFLFEYFSETQRNKGNFPGRFSGRQFSNSRSEMNVSTLELGDSALYLCASSSAGGGRPPYEQYFGPGTRLTVT.

This chain uses TRBV5-1 with TRBJ2-3; D is unclear. The germline V and J ends were trimmed by 4 bases and 1 base, with 10 bases remaining between them. CDR1 SGHRS and CDR2 YFSETQ come from the germline V gene. CDR3 size: 14 residues. The CDR3 region is CASSPSAGTDTQYF. CDR3 nucleotide sequence: TGCGCCAGCAGCCCCTCGGCGGGCACAGATACGCAGTATTTT.

The chain combines TRBV30 with TRBJ2-5, with D perhaps TRBD2 (6 bases). V lost 3 bases, J lost 1 base, and 24 bases lay in between. The CDR3 loop spans 18 amino acids. Germline loops: CDR1 GTSNPN, CDR2 SVGIG (reference sequence). In DNA, the CDR3 is TGTGCCTGGAGGGTGCCCTTAGGGCTAGCGAGCGGCCAAGAGACCCAGTACTTC. Amino acid sequence: CAWRVPLGLASGQETQYF.

This chain uses TRBV4-2 with TRBJ2-1; TRBD2 agrees at 14 bases. CDR1 is LGHNA, CDR2 YNFKEQ, per germline. The CDR3 extends over 18 amino acids. V was clipped by 5 bases and J by 3 bases; unmatched bases: 9. CDR3 protein: CASSKGLAGGTLYNEQFF. CDR3 bases: TGTGCCAGCAGCAAAGGACTAGCGGGGGGTACCCTCTACAATGAGCAGTTCTTC.

J is TRBJ1-1 and V is TRBV2, with 8 bases matching TRBD1. There are 13 residues in the CDR3. CDR1 and CDR2 from the germline V gene are SNHLY and FYNNEI. V shed 11 bases and J 5 bases; nucleotides not matched to a gene: 10. The CDR3 is CAEVRDRQTEAFF. CDR3 bases: TGTGCCGAAGTGAGGGACAGGCAGACTGAAGCTTTCTTT.

The V call is TRBV29-1, the J call TRBJ2-7, with no clear D. The germline gives CDR1 SQVTM, CDR2 ANQGSEA. Between the trimmed V and J ends, which lost 1 base and 1 base, there was a span of 14 bases. The CDR3 has 15 amino acids. CDR3 sequence reads: CSVEVAKSPSYEQYF. The CDR3 nucleotides are TGCAGCGTTGAAGTCGCCAAATCCCCATCCTACGAGCAGTACTTC.

The chain has TRBV6-5 and TRBJ1-1, with D possibly being TRBD1 (5 bases). Trimming cost V 8 bases and J 1 base, with 17 bases left between them. The length of the CDR3 is 15 residues. Germline values: CDR1 MNHEY, CDR2 SVGAGI. The DNA of the CDR3 is TGTGCCAGCCGTACACAACAGGAGGGGAACACTGAAGCTTTCTTT. It encodes CASRTQQEGNTEAFF.

This chain uses TRBV30 with TRBJ1-1; maybe TRBD1 (6 bases). Germline CDR1 GTSNPN, CDR2 SVGIG (reference sequence). V was pared by 4 bases and J by 6 bases, with 15 bases between. CDR3 length: 13 amino acids. The CDR3 region is CAWTGGRVAEAFF. CDR3 nucleotide sequence: TGTGCCTGGACCGGGGGGCGAGTGGCTGAAGCTTTCTTT.

The V gene is TRBV4-1, the J gene TRBJ2-3; 11 nucleotides match TRBD2. The CDR3 covers 20 residues. Germline trimming cut 3 bases from V and 2 bases from J; bases unmatched to any gene: 16. Per germline, CDR1 MGHRA and CDR2 YSYEKL. The CDR3 bases are TGCGCCAGCAGCCATCCCTCGGAGACTAGCGGGATGTGGGTCACAGATACGCAGTATTTT. Translated: CASSHPSETSGMWVTDTQYF.

The rearrangement uses TRBV28 and TRBJ2-5; 10 nucleotides agree with TRBD2. This CDR3 has 16 amino acids. Germline V gene data show CDR1 as MDHEN and CDR2 as SYDVKM. J gave up 4 bases and V 3 bases, and 8 bases lay outside the gene matches. The CDR3 here is CASSLISGGAAETQYF. Here the CDR3 DNA reads TGTGCCAGCAGTTTGATAAGCGGGGGGGCAGCAGAGACCCAGTACTTC.